This T cell receptor (beta chain) was documented in a study of T cell responses to AZD1222 COVID-19 vaccine. The CDR3 has 13 amino acids. The J segment lost 6 bases and the V segment lost 8 bases, leaving 9 bases of the junction unmatched. Germline CDR1 MDHEN, CDR2 SYDVKM. Clones were read by immunoSEQ multiplex PCR, and TCRdb kept only the in-frame ones, dropping some. This sample carries around 170,000 clones, 90% of them seen once, and the ten largest clones take more than 1.3%. The sequence was obtained from an adult in good health. Sample: peripheral blood, taken on day 0 of AZD1222 vaccination. The J gene is TRBJ1-1, the V gene TRBV28, with TRBD1 matching 7 bases. The DNA for the CDR3 is TGTGCCAGCGTGACAGGGATTACCTCTGAAGCTTTCTTT. Translation: CASVTGITSEAFF.